These T cell receptor beta chains were read from a single sample in a study of regulatory T cells in long-lasting Graves disease. TCRdb called the multiplex PCR reads again in MiXCR, with one record for every CDR3 protein. Of approximately 470,000 distinct CDR3 sequences in the sample, roughly 15% are singletons; the top ten hold 9.5% to 15%. This sample was also put to use in a study of T cells in Graves' hyperthyroidism and ophthalmopathy.

The sample here was peripheral blood mononuclear cells (PBMCs), taken at new diagnosis, from a patient treated with antithyroid drugs. The receptors shown here come from a man aged 35 to 55 with Graves disease. The conserved cysteine and the conserved F or W are not part of the CDR3 here. Fields, in order: J gene, V gene, CDR3 protein.

j_gene: TRBJ2-1; v_gene: TRBV10-3; CDR3aa: ASGTSLDNEQF
j_gene: TRBJ2-7; v_gene: TRBV5-1; CDR3aa: ASSLVSDSYYEQY
j_gene: TRBJ2-3; v_gene: TRBV12-3/TRBV12-4; CDR3aa: ASSLAGGGADTQY
j_gene: TRBJ2-5; v_gene: TRBV6-1; CDR3aa: ASSRGQDLETQY
j_gene: TRBJ2-7; v_gene: TRBV4-1; CDR3aa: ASSLDEGSYEQY
j_gene: TRBJ2-7; v_gene: TRBV7-9; CDR3aa: ASSLVVSSEQY
j_gene: TRBJ1-2; v_gene: TRBV28; CDR3aa: ASRKGGGYYGYT
j_gene: TRBJ1-1; v_gene: TRBV30; CDR3aa: AWAPLDLEYTEAF
j_gene: TRBJ1-2; v_gene: TRBV28; CDR3aa: ASRGLDGSYT
j_gene: TRBJ2-2; v_gene: TRBV5-5; CDR3aa: ASSWDTGELF
j_gene: TRBJ2-2; v_gene: TRBV2; CDR3aa: ASSGAGVVGELF